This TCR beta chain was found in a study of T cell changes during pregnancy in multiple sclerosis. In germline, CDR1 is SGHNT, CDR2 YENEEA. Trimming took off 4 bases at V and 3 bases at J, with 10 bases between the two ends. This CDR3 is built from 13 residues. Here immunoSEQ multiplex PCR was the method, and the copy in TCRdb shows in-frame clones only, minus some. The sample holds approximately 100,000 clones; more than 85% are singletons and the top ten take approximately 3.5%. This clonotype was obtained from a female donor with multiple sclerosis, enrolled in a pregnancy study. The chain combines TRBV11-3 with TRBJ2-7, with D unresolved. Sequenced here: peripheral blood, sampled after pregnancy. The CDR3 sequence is CASSSRGSYEQYF. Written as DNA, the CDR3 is TGTGCCAGCAGCTCAAGAGGCAGCTACGAGCAGTACTTC.